The present TCR beta chain was sequenced within a study of cytomegalovirus exposure and HLA in healthy donors. Findings and limits, study-wide: The study flagged around 150 TCR beta chains as cytomegalovirus-associated.

The CDR3 has 13 amino acids. Germline assignment: CDR1 SEHNR and CDR2 FQNEAQ (reference sequence). Trimming cost V 3 bases and J 6 bases, with 8 bases left between them. The PCR used 60 Vbeta and 13 Jbeta primers. Produced via immunoSEQ multiplex PCR; TCRdb's table is partial and in-frame only. Here the sample spans roughly 100,000 clones, roughly 13% being singletons. To note about this clone: Its antigen is undetermined.

This receptor was obtained from a man aged 40-49 years in good health and CMV-seropositive. The chain couples TRBV7-9 to TRBJ2-2, with D possibly being TRBD2 (6 bases). Input material: PBMCs. Here the CDR3 reads CASSLEGSGELFF. In DNA, the CDR3 is TGTGCCAGCAGCTTGGAGGGGTCCGGGGAGCTGTTTTTT.